The clone carrying this T cell receptor beta chain appeared a few times. The antigen is not known. The data stem from a study of beta chain features in type 1 diabetes. Study outcomes and limitations: Type 1 diabetes patients showed a moderate but significant shortening of TCRB CDR3s in all four CD4+ subsets.

V lost 8 bases, J lost 2 bases, and 4 bases stayed unmatched. CDR1 is GTSNPN, CDR2 SVGIG, per germline (reference sequence). The CDR3 length is 13 residues. Since all of the isolated RNA was reverse transcribed, expressed TCRB transcripts were what got sequenced. Only in-frame clones appear in the TCRdb table, and some are missing; sequencing was by immunoSEQ multiplex PCR. Among about 260,000 clones, roughly 22% were seen once, and the ten largest hold 0.028%. The sequence was collected from a woman aged 35 to 49 with type 1 diabetes. Sequences were obtained from naive CD4+ T cells from blood. The rearrangement joins TRBV30 to TRBJ2-3; 10 bases line up with TRBD1. CDR3: CAGTGVITDTQYF. In nucleotides, the CDR3 is TGTGCCGGGACAGGGGTCATCACAGATACGCAGTATTTT.